This passage covers 10 T cell receptor beta chains from one sample sequenced in a study of blood T cell repertoires in COVID-19. Here immunoSEQ multiplex PCR was the method, and the copy in TCRdb shows in-frame clones only, minus some. This table has 25,000 to 35,000 clones, more than 75% appearing once. The sequencing sample was made of peripheral blood. Source of these receptors: a human donor in a cohort sampled during active COVID-19.

V usage is TRBV9 and J usage is TRBJ1-2; 7 positions agree with TRBD1. CDR3 size: 16 residues. Germline CDR1 is SGDLS and CDR2 is YYNGEE. The trim removed 4 bases at V and 8 bases at J, leaving 17 bases unmatched. The CDR3 here is CASSPGDSPASGGYTF. The CDR3 coding sequence is TGTGCCAGCAGCCCTGGGGACAGCCCCGCGTCTGGGGGCTACACCTTC.

The V call is TRBV7-9, the J call TRBJ2-7, with D possibly being TRBD1 (5 bases). Germline loops: CDR1 SEHNR, CDR2 FQNEAQ (reference sequence). This CDR3 region has 14 residues. The V end was cut by 3 bases, the J end by 4 bases, with 13 bases between. As DNA, the CDR3 is TGTGCCAGCAGCTTTGGGGCCCTGGGGTACGAGCAGTACTTC. Amino acid sequence: CASSFGALGYEQYF.

The gene calls are TRBV4-2 and TRBJ2-2; 7 nucleotides align to TRBD1. Germline lookup yields CDR1 LGHNA and CDR2 YNFKEQ. Losses at the gene ends were 0 bases for V and 4 bases for J; bases not matched to a gene: 8. The CDR3 sequence is 17 residues long. Here the CDR3 DNA reads TGTGCCAGCAGCCAAGACCTCCCGGACAGGCCCACCGGGGAGCTGTTTTTT. Amino acid sequence: CASSQDLPDRPTGELFF.

The sample holds one count of this clone. V is TRBV2 and J is TRBJ2-5, with TRBD1 identical over 7 bases. The CDR3 has 14 residues. Germline V CDR1 and CDR2: SNHLY, FYNNEI. The V gene end was trimmed by 4 bases and the J gene end by 4 bases; junction bases not matched to a gene: 6. The CDR3 nucleotides read TGTGCCAGCAGTGTGGGGACAGACGGAGAGACCCAGTACTTC. This encodes CASSVGTDGETQYF.

This chain uses TRBV9 with TRBJ2-6; 8 bases align to TRBD2. V gave up 4 bases and J gave up 5 bases; unmatched junction bases: 14. This CDR3 is 18 amino acids long. Germline loops: CDR1 SGDLS, CDR2 YYNGEE. The CDR3 here is CASSPPSGGERRANVLTF. The CDR3 region has the DNA TGTGCCAGCAGCCCCCCCTCGGGGGGGGAACGTAGGGCCAACGTCCTGACTTTC. Supplemented by reference TRBV9 and TRBJ2-6, the full variable domain reads DSGVTQTPKHLITATGQRVTLRCSPRSGDLSVYWYQQSLDQGLQFLIQYYNGEERAKGNILERFSAQQFPDLHSELNLSSLELGDSALYFCASSPPSGGERRANVLTFGAGSRLTVL.

This chain links TRBV4-3 with TRBJ2-6; possible D gene TRBD2, 6 bases. Trimming cost V 3 bases and J 4 bases, with 13 bases left between them. The length of the CDR3 is 16 residues. Germline V CDR1 and CDR2: LGHNA, YSLEER. The CDR3 region is CASSHEEGSGANVLTF. In nucleotides, the CDR3 is TGCGCCAGCAGCCACGAGGAGGGCTCGGGGGCCAACGTCCTGACTTTC.

The V call is TRBV4-3, the J call TRBJ2-2; the match to TRBD2 covers 16 bases. From germline, CDR1 is LGHNA and CDR2 YSLEER. With 5 bases clipped from V and 4 bases from J, the junction kept 7 bases outside the gene matches. The CDR3 loop spans 18 amino acids. The CDR3 here is CASSSGTSGGAGTGELFF. For the CDR3, the DNA is TGCGCCAGCAGCTCTGGGACTAGCGGGGGGGCTGGCACCGGGGAGCTGTTTTTT.

This chain connects TRBV5-1 to TRBJ2-3; 12 bases map to TRBD2. With 0 bases clipped from V and 2 bases from J, the junction kept 13 bases outside the gene matches. CDR3 size: 20 residues. Per germline, CDR1 SGHRS and CDR2 YFSETQ. The CDR3 region has the DNA TGCGCCAGCAGCTTGGACCCCCACTTGCTAGCGGGGGGGTCCACAGATACGCAGTATTTT. This sequence encodes CASSLDPHLLAGGSTDTQYF. Looking up the rest from reference TRBV5-1 and TRBJ2-3 gives the full variable domain: KAGVTQTPRYLIKTRGQQVTLSCSPISGHRSVSWYQQTPGQGLQFLFEYFSETQRNKGNFPGRFSGRQFSNSRSEMNVSTLELGDSALYLCASSLDPHLLAGGSTDTQYFGPGTRLTVL.

Only a few counts were recorded for this clone. CDR3 sequence (DNA): TGTGCCAGCCCACGGACCCGGGACATGAACACCGGGGAGCTGTTTTTT. Protein sequence: CASPRTRDMNTGELFF. This rearrangement joins TRBV11-2 to TRBJ2-2, with D perhaps TRBD1 (6 bases). V lost 8 bases, J lost 1 base, and 17 bases lay in between. Germline V gene lookup returns CDR1 SGHAT and CDR2 FQNNGV. The CDR3 sequence is 16 residues long. Based on the CDR3 plus reference TRBV11-2 and TRBJ2-2, the full variable domain is EAGVAQSPRYKIIEKRQSVAFWCNPISGHATLYWYQQILGQGPKLLIQFQNNGVVDDSQLPKDRFSAERLKGVDSTLKIQPAKLEDSAVYLCASPRTRDMNTGELFFGEGSRLTVL.

The chain carries TRBV27 and TRBJ2-1; 7 nucleotides agree with TRBD1. The CDR3 is made up of 14 amino acids. In germline, CDR1 is MNHEY, CDR2 SMNVEV (reference sequence). Unmatched junction bases numbered 5, after V lost 6 bases and J lost 3 bases. CDR3 in DNA: TGTGCCAGCAGGAAACAGGGGAGCTACAATGAGCAGTTCTTC. Protein sequence: CASRKQGSYNEQFF.